What follows describes a single T cell receptor (beta chain). Its antigen is not known. The missing CDR3 end, 3 residues past where the read stops, is filled in from the germline J gene. All donors had a single incident cervical HPV16 infection, not prevalent. These data originate in a study of T cells in women clearing cervical HPV infection. The wider study: Controls gave blood once infection was undetectable; cases at lesion identification.

Repertoires were generated with immunoSEQ multiplex PCR, while TCRdb's copy carries only in-frame clones and drops some. With tens of thousands of clones in the sample, the ten largest clones hold 3.5%. Study-wide points: It is unknown whether associations predate infection; no effector/memory or HPV-specific sorting. Each sample's T-cell count was unknown, possibly confounding richness.

The CDR3 is made up of 15 amino acids. Per germline, CDR1 MNHEY and CDR2 SVGEGT. Trimming removed 5 bases from V and 2 bases from J; junction bases left unmatched: 9. Sequenced material: blood buffy coat. The receptor comes from a woman between 18 and 70 years old with a cervical HPV16 infection that either progressed to CIN3+ or cleared (not recorded which). The V call is TRBV6-2 or TRBV6-3, the J call TRBJ2-7; TRBD2 aligns across 7 bases. The CDR3: CASSDLGTTTYEQYF. Incomplete CDR3 DNA: TGTGCCAGCAGTGATCTCGGGACTACCACCTACGAG.